The sequence of this T cell receptor beta chain was determined in a study of T and B cells in COVID-19 patients. The overall study: Peripheral blood came from COVID-19 patients with active infection or after recovery. The recovered patients had mostly mild to moderate COVID-19 with outpatient management. Of some 20 active-infection patients, 15 to 18 carried comorbidities linked to unfavorable COVID-19 outcome.

From blood, roughly 250-550 ng of genomic DNA served as TRB template. V was clipped by 8 bases and J by 2 bases, with 12 bases between them. The CDR3 covers 12 residues. Germline V lookup: CDR1 SQVTM, CDR2 ANQGSEA. TRB rearrangements were amplified by multiplex PCR with BIOMED2 TRB-A/B primers. TCRdb itself ran the multiplex PCR reads through MiXCR, one entry per CDR3 protein. The table has about 5,400 distinct CDR3 sequences, around a quarter seen once; the top ten hold roughly 14%. The sequence derives from a human donor with active COVID-19. Sequencing was carried out using blood. This chain uses TRBV29-1 with TRBJ1-2; D gene ambiguous. The CDR3 region is CSTGSGNYGYTF. CDR3 coding DNA: TGCAGCACTGGTTCGGGGAACTATGGCTACACCTTC.